The 2 T cell receptor beta chains reported below all come from one sample, sequenced in a study of blood T cell repertoires in COVID-19. Clones were read by immunoSEQ multiplex PCR, and TCRdb kept only the in-frame ones, dropping some. Here the sample spans 250,000 to 350,000 clones, around 89% being singletons. The sample was PBMCs or T cells enriched from blood (not recorded which). The receptors originated from a woman under 30 with acute COVID-19.

The rearrangement uses TRBV18 and TRBJ2-5; perhaps TRBD2 as D (6 bases). This CDR3 contains 14 residues. Germline assignment: CDR1 KGHSH and CDR2 LQKENI. V lost 0 bases and J 5 bases, leaving 10 bases between the germline ends. CDR3 nucleotides: TGTGCCAGCTCACCACCGGAGGGACGGGAGACCCAGTACTTC. Translating it yields CASSPPEGRETQYF.

The chain employs TRBV18 and TRBJ2-1; D ambiguous. V was shortened by 0 bases and J by 0 bases, with 12 bases between the two germline ends. CDR3 length equals 17 residues. Germline V gene data show CDR1 as KGHSH and CDR2 as LQKENI. In nucleotides, the CDR3 is TGTGCCAGCTCACCACCGCCCGTGCGGAGCTCCTACAATGAGCAGTTCTTC. Its translation: CASSPPPVRSSYNEQFF.